The present TCR beta chain was sequenced within a study of OX40 agonist ivuxolimab in advanced cancers. Study summary: Six ivuxolimab dose levels, 0.01 to 10 mg/kg, were given intravenously every 2 weeks.

Broader study findings: Clonal expansion from baseline to week 6 occurred in both CD4+ and CD8+ T cells. In CD8+ T cells, expanded clones were on average more numerous than in CD4+. Expanded peripheral T cells had an undetermined antigen specificity.

Looked up from germline, CDR1 is SGHDN and CDR2 is FVKESK. The CDR3 is 15 residues long. Between the trimmed V and J ends, which lost 4 bases and 0 bases, there was a span of 13 bases. Produced via immunoSEQ multiplex PCR; TCRdb's table is partial and in-frame only. The sample lists approximately 99,000 clones, 86% seen once, with more than 5.5% in the top ten. A remark on this clone: Antigen: not known.

The rearrangement links TRBV14 to TRBJ2-7, with D unclear. The receptor was derived from an adult with an advanced solid tumor such as melanoma, head and neck, liver or kidney cancer. Material: CD4+ or CD8+ T cells sorted from blood, obtained in a trial of the OX40 agonist ivuxolimab. CDR3: CASSPRWGVSYEQYF. The CDR3 coding sequence is TGTGCCAGCAGCCCAAGGTGGGGTGTCTCCTACGAGCAGTACTTC. Full variable domain (rest looked up from reference TRBV14 and TRBJ2-7): EAGVTQFPSHSVIEKGQTVTLRCDPISGHDNLYWYRRVMGKEIKFLLHFVKESKQDESGMPNNRFLAERTGGTYSTLKVQPAELEDSGVYFCASSPRWGVSYEQYFGPGTRLTVT.